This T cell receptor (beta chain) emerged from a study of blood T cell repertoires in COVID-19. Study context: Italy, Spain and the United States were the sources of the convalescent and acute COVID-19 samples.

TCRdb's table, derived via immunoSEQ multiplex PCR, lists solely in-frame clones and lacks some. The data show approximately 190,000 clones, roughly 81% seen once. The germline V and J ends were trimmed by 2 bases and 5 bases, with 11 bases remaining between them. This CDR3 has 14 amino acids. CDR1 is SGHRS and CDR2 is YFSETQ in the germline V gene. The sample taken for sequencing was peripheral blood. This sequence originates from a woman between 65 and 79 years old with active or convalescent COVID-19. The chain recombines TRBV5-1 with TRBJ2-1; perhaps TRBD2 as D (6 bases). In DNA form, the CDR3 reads TGCGCCAGCAGCTTCCGGACTACCGACAATGAGCAGTTCTTC. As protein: CASSFRTTDNEQFF.